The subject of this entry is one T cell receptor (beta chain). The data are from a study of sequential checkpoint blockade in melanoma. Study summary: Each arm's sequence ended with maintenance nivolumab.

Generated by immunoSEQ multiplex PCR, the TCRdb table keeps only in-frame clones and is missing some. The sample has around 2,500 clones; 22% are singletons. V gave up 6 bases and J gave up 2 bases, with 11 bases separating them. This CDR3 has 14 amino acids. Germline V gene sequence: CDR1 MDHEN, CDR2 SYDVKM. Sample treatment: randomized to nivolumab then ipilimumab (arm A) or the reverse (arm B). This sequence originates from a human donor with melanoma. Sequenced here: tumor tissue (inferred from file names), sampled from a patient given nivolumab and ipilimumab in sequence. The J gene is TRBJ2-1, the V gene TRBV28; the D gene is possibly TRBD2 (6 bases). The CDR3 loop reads CASSRTGAYNEQFF. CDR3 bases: TGTGCCAGCAGCCGGACGGGAGCCTACAATGAGCAGTTCTTC.